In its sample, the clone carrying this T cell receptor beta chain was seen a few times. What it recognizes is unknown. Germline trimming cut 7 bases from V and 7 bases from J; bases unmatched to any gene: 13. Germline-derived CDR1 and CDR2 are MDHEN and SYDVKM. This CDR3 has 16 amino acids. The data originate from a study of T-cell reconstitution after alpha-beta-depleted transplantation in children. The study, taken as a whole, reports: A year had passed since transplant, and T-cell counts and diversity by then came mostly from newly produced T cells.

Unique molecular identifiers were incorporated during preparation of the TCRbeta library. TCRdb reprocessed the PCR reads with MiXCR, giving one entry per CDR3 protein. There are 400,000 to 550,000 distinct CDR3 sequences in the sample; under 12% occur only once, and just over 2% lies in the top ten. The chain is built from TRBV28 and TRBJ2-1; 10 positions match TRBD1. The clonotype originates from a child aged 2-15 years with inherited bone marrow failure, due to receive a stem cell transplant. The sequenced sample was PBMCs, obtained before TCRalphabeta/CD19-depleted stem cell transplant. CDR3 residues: CASTGLKGQGPNEQFF. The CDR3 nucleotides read TGTGCCAGCACCGGGTTGAAGGGACAGGGGCCGAATGAGCAGTTCTTC. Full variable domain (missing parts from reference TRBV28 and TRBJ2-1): DVKVTQSSRYLVKRTGEKVFLECVQDMDHENMFWYRQDPGLGLRLIYFSYDVKMKEKGDIPEGYSVSREKKERFSLILESASTNQTSMYLCASTGLKGQGPNEQFFGPGTRLTVL.